A selection of T cell receptor beta chains follows, all from one sample in a study of blood T cell repertoires in COVID-19. Sequenced by immunoSEQ multiplex PCR; TCRdb stores in-frame clones only, minus some. The sample lists around 220,000 clones, over 75% seen once, with under 2.5% in the top ten. The sample consisted of peripheral blood. The receptor source for this set is a woman aged 40 to 50 who had recovered from COVID-19. CDR3s include the opening cysteine and the closing phenylalanine or tryptophan. A D gene is named only where the DNA matches it firmly. Clone size is not always given. Where it is, it says once, few, many or a class for expanded clones.

D	size	V	J	CDR3	DNA
.	.	TRBV19	TRBJ2-1	CASSPRAPRGPYNEQFF	TGTGCCAGTAGTCCGAGGGCCCCGCGGGGCCCTTACAATGAGCAGTTCTTC
TRBD1	few	TRBV2	TRBJ1-6	CASKGQEVSPLHF	TGTGCCAGCAAGGGACAGGAAGTTTCACCCCTCCACTTT
TRBD1	.	TRBV6-6	TRBJ2-5	CASSYSRWDREETQYF	TGTGCCAGCAGTTACTCGAGGTGGGACAGGGAGGAGACCCAGTACTTC
TRBD2	.	TRBV5-1	TRBJ2-1	CASSLVVGAQAGANEQFF	TGCGCCAGCAGCTTGGTAGTAGGAGCCCAAGCGGGGGCTAATGAGCAGTTCTTC
.	.	TRBV25-1	TRBJ2-2	CASDAQGTGELFF	TGTGCCAGCGACGCCCAGGGCACCGGGGAGCTGTTTTTT
TRBD2	.	TRBV7-2	TRBJ2-7	CASSLGTSGTYEQYF	TGTGCCAGCAGCCTCGGGACTAGCGGGACCTACGAGCAGTACTTC
.	.	TRBV6-2/TRBV6-3	TRBJ2-1	CASSKHSIYNEQFF	TGTGCCAGCAGTAAGCACTCTATCTACAATGAGCAGTTCTTC
TRBD2	.	TRBV30	TRBJ2-3	CAWSVASGGATDTQYF	TGTGCCTGGAGTGTAGCTAGCGGGGGCGCAACAGATACGCAGTATTTT
.	.	TRBV7-6	TRBJ1-3	CASSPSTGGSGNTIYF	TGTGCCAGCAGCCCATCGACCGGGGGATCTGGAAACACCATATATTTT
.	.	TRBV4-3	TRBJ2-7	CASSFRSGDEQYF	TGCGCCAGCAGCTTCCGAAGCGGCGACGAGCAGTACTTC
TRBD1	.	TRBV6-1	TRBJ2-7	CASSEWTGRSYEQYF	TGTGCCAGCAGTGAGTGGACAGGGCGGTCCTACGAGCAGTACTTC
.	.	TRBV19	TRBJ1-2	CASNDRLYGYTF	TGTGCCAGTAATGACAGACTCTATGGCTACACCTTC
.	.	TRBV21-1	TRBJ2-5	CASSNPKREGQETQYF	TGTGCCAGCAGCAACCCTAAGCGGGAGGGCCAAGAGACCCAGTACTTC
.	once	TRBV7-9	TRBJ2-7	CAVRGSTYEQYF	TGTGCCGTTCGGGGATCCACCTACGAGCAGTACTTC
.	.	TRBV28	TRBJ1-2	CASSPGGQTYGYTF	TGTGCCAGCAGCCCAGGTGGACAGACGTATGGCTACACCTTC
.	.	TRBV18	TRBJ2-5	CASSPVAKETQYF	TGTGCCAGCTCACCAGTAGCCAAAGAGACCCAGTACTTC
TRBD1	.	TRBV7-8	TRBJ1-4	CASSTGGAPATNEKLFF	TGTGCCAGCAGCACAGGGGGGGCACCCGCAACTAATGAAAAACTGTTTTTT
TRBD1	few	TRBV29-1	TRBJ1-5	CSVEKATGGISNQPQHF	TGCAGCGTTGAAAAGGCGACAGGGGGCATTAGCAATCAGCCCCAGCATTTT
TRBD1	few	TRBV4-2	TRBJ1-6	CASSPATGSNSPLHF	TGTGCCAGCAGCCCGGCGACAGGGTCTAATTCACCCCTCCACTTT